This TCR beta chain originates from a study of identical twins. Via MiXCR, TCRdb re-called the 5' RACE reads, giving one row per CDR3 protein. The sample has 460,000 or so distinct CDR3 sequences, around 14% seen once. Comments on this clonotype: No antigen is known for it.

V lost 8 bases, J lost 4 bases, and 14 bases lay in between. CDR1 DFQATT and CDR2 SNEGSKA come from the germline V gene (reference sequence). The CDR3 contains 13 residues. Overall study results and limits: Out-of-frame alpha sequences common to twins exhibited a surplus of low generation probability.

These data are also associated with another study on yellow fever vaccine responses in identical twins.

The chain is built from TRBV20-1 and TRBJ1-4; the D is unclear. The receptor's source is a woman aged 18-29 years in good health. Input material: CD4+ T cells sorted from blood. This chain's CDR3 is CSLTRTLNEKLFF. The CDR3 coding sequence is TGCAGTCTCACCCGGACCCTTAATGAAAAACTGTTTTTT.